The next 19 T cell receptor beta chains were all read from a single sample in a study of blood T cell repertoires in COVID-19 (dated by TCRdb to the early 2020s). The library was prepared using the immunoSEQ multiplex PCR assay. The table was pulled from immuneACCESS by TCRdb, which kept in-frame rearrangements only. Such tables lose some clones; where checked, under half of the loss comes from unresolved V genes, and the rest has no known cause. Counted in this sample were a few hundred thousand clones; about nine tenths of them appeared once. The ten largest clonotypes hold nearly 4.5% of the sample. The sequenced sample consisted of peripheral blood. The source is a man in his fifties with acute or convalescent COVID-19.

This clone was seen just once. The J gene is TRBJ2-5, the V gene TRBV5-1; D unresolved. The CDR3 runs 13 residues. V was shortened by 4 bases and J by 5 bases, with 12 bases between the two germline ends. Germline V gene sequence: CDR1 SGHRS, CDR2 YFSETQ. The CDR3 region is CASSPGGSETQYF. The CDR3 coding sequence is TGCGCCAGCAGCCCTGGCGGATCGGAGACCCAGTACTTC.

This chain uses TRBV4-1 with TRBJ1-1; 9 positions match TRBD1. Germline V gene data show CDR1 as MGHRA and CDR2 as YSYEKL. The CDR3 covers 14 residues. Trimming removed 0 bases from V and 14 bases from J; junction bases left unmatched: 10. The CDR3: CASSQDGQGPRMFF. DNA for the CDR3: TGCGCCAGCAGCCAAGATGGACAGGGGCCAAGGATGTTCTTT.

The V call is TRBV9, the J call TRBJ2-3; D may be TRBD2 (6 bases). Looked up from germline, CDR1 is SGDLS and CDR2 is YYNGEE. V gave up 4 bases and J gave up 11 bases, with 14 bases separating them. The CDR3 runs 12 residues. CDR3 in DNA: TGTGCCAGCAGCCCTCCGGGACTGGGGCAGTATTTT. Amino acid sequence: CASSPPGLGQYF.

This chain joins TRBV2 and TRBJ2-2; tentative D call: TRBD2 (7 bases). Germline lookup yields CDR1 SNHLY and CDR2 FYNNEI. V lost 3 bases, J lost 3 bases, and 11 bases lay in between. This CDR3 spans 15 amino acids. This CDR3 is CASSDTGGDTGELFF. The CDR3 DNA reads TGTGCCAGCAGTGATACGGGGGGCGACACCGGGGAGCTGTTTTTT.

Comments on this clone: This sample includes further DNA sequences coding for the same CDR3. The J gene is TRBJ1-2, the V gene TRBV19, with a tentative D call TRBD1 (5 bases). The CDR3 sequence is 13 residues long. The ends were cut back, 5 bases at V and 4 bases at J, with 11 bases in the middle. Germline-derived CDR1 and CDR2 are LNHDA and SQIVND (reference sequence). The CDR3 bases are TGTGCCAGTAGTCTCGGGGGGGGCTATGGCTACACCTTC. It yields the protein CASSLGGGYGYTF. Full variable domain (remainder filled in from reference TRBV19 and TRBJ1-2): DGGITQSPKYLFRKEGQNVTLSCEQNLNHDAMYWYRQDPGQGLRLIYYSQIVNDFQKGDIAEGYSVSREKKESFPLTVTSAQKNPTAFYLCASSLGGGYGYTFGSGTRLTVV.

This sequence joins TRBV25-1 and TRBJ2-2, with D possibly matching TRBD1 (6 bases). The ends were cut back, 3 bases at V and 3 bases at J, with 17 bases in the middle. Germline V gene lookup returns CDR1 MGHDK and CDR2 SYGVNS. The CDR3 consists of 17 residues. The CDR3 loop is CASSDRTPGADTGELFF. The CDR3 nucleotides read TGTGCCAGCAGTGACCGAACGCCAGGGGCGGACACCGGGGAGCTGTTTTTT.

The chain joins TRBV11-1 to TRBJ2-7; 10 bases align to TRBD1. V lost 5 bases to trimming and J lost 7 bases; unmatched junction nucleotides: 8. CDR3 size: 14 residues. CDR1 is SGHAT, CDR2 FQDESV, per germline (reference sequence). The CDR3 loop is CASSPRQGAAEQYF. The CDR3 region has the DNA TGTGCCAGCAGCCCCCGACAGGGGGCGGCAGAGCAGTACTTC.

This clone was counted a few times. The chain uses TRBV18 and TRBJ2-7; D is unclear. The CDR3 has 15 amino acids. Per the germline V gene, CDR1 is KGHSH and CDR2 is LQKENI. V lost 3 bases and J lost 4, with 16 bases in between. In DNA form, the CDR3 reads TGTGCCAGCTCACCCCTCGGAACAGCTGGGTACGAGCAGTACTTC. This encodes CASSPLGTAGYEQYF.

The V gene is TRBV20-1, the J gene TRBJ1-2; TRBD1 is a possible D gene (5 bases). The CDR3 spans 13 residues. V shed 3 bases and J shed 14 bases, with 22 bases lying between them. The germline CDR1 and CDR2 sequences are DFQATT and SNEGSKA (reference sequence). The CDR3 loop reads CSASPQGGIGGTF. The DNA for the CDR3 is TGCAGTGCTAGTCCTCAGGGTGGGATAGGAGGGACCTTC.

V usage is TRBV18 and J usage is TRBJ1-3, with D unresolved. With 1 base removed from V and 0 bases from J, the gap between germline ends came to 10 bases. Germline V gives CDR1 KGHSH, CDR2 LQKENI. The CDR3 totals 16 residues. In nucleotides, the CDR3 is TGTGCCAGCTCACCACGGGCAGGAAACTCTGGAAACACCATATATTTT. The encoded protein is CASSPRAGNSGNTIYF.

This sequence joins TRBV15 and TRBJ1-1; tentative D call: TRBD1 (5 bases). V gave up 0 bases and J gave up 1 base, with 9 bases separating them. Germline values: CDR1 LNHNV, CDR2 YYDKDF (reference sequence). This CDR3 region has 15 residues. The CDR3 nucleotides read TGTGCCACCAGCAGAGATGGACACTCGAACACTGAAGCTTTCTTT. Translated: CATSRDGHSNTEAFF.

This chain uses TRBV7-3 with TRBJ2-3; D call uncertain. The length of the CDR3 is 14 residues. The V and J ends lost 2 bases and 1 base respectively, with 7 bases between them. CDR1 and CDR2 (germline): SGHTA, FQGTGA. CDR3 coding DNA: TGTGCCAGCAGCTTAGGGCCACGCACAGATACGCAGTATTTT. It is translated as CASSLGPRTDTQYF.

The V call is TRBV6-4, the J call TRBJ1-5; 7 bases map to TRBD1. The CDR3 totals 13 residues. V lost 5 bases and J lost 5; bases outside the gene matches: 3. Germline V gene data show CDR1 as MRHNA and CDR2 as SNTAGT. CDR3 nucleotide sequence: TGTGCCAGCAGTCCTCAGGGGGATCAGCCCCAGCATTTT. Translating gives CASSPQGDQPQHF.

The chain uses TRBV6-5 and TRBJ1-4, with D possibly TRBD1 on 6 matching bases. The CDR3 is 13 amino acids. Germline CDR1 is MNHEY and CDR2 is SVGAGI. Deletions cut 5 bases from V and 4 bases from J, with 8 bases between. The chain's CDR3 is CASSRTVNEKLFF. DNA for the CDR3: TGTGCCAGCAGTCGGACAGTTAATGAAAAACTGTTTTTT.

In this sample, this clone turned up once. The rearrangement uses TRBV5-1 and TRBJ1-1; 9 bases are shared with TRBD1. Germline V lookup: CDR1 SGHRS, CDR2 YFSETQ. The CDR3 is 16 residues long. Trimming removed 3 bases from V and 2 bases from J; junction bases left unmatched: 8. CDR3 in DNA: TGCGCCAGCAGCTCAGGACAGGGGCTGGTCAACACTGAAGCTTTCTTT. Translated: CASSSGQGLVNTEAFF.

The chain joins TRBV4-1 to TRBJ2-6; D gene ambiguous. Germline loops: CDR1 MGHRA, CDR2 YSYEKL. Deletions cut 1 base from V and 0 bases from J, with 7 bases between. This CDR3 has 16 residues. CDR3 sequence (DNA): TGCGCCAGCAGCCAAGGACAATTCTCTGGGGCCAACGTCCTGACTTTC. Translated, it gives CASSQGQFSGANVLTF.

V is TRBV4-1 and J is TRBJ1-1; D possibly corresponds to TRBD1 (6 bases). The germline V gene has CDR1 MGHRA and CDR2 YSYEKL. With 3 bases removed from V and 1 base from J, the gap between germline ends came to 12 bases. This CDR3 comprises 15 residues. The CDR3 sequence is CASSQSRGRNTEAFF. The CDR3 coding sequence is TGCGCCAGCAGCCAGTCCAGGGGTCGGAACACTGAAGCTTTCTTT.

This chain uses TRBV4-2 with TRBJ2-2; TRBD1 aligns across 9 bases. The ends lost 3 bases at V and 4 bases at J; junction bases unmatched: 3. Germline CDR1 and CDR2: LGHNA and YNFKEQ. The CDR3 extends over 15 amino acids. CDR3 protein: CASSHSGQGTGELFF. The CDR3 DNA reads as TGTGCCAGCAGCCATTCGGGACAGGGCACCGGGGAGCTGTTTTTT.

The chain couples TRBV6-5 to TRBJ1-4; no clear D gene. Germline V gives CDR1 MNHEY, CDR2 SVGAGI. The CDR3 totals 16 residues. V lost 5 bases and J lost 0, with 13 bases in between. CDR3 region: CASSNFPRATNEKLFF. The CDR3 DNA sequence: TGTGCCAGCAGTAACTTCCCGCGTGCAACTAATGAAAAACTGTTTTTT.